The rows below give T cell receptor beta chains drawn from one sample of a study of T cell changes during pregnancy in multiple sclerosis. The data were produced by immunoSEQ multiplex PCR, yet TCRdb's version contains in-frame clones alone and is incomplete. The sample lists 42,000 or so clones; roughly nine tenths were seen once. The sequencing used CD4+ T cells from peripheral blood mononuclear cells, collected after pregnancy. The receptors originated from a female donor with multiple sclerosis, enrolled in a pregnancy study. Each CDR3 is given with its conserved first and last residue. A D gene is named only where the DNA matches it firmly. Size is omitted from some rows. Given values are once, few, many or a class for expanded clones.

J: TRBJ2-2
D: .
V: TRBV30
size: .
CDR3: CAWSTSPGKGGDTGELFF
DNA: TGTGCCTGGAGTACGTCCCCCGGGAAGGGGGGGGACACCGGGGAGCTGTTTTTT

J: TRBJ2-7
D: TRBD1
V: TRBV7-2
size: .
CDR3: CASSSPGQGGYEQYF
DNA: TGTGCCAGCAGCTCTCCGGGACAGGGAGGCTACGAGCAGTACTTC

J: TRBJ2-4
D: TRBD2
V: TRBV7-2
size: .
CDR3: CASSFRSGGNIQYF
DNA: TGTGCCAGCAGCTTTCGGAGCGGGGGAAACATTCAGTACTTC

J: TRBJ1-6
D: .
V: TRBV27
size: .
CDR3: CASSLFQGVLHF
DNA: TGTGCCAGCAGTTTATTTCAGGGTGTCCTCCACTTT

J: TRBJ1-6
D: .
V: TRBV15
size: .
CDR3: CATSRAGTSNSPLHF
DNA: TGTGCCACCAGCAGAGCAGGCACCTCCAATTCACCCCTCCACTTT

J: TRBJ2-7
D: TRBD1
V: TRBV5-5
size: .
CDR3: CASSLVWGGQGAIYEQYF
DNA: TGTGCCAGCAGCTTGGTCTGGGGCGGGCAGGGGGCGATCTACGAGCAGTACTTC

J: TRBJ2-5
D: TRBD2
V: TRBV4-1
size: .
CDR3: CASSLGLAGGRETQYF
DNA: TGCGCCAGCAGCCTAGGACTAGCGGGGGGGCGAGAGACCCAGTACTTC

J: TRBJ1-3
D: .
V: TRBV5-1
size: .
CDR3: CASSLAQSGNTIYF
DNA: TGCGCCAGCAGCCTTGCACAGTCTGGAAACACCATATATTTT

J: TRBJ1-6
D: .
V: TRBV28
size: .
CDR3: CASTSPAALNSPLHF
DNA: TGTGCCAGCACGTCCCCAGCAGCGCTCAATTCACCCCTCCACTTT

J: TRBJ1-1
D: .
V: TRBV6-5
size: .
CDR3: CASSRVGGTEAFF
DNA: TGTGCCAGCAGTCGGGTGGGGGGAACTGAAGCTTTCTTT

J: TRBJ2-5
D: TRBD2
V: TRBV20-1
size: once
CDR3: CSAGLGETQYF
DNA: TGCAGTGCTGGACTAGGAGAGACCCAGTACTTC

J: TRBJ1-1
D: .
V: TRBV7-9
size: .
CDR3: CASSSGVLGGQGTEAFF
DNA: TGTGCCAGCAGTTCAGGGGTTCTGGGGGGGCAGGGCACTGAAGCTTTCTTT

J: TRBJ2-5
D: TRBD2
V: TRBV6-5
size: .
CDR3: CASSYWSSGGTLTQYF
DNA: TGTGCCAGCAGTTATTGGTCTAGCGGGGGGACTCTCACCCAGTACTTC

J: TRBJ2-1
D: TRBD2
V: TRBV9
size: .
CDR3: CASSPRLASYNEQFF
DNA: TGTGCCAGCAGCCCACGACTAGCTTCCTACAATGAGCAGTTCTTC

J: TRBJ1-2
D: .
V: TRBV7-2
size: .
CDR3: CASSFRDNHGYTF
DNA: TGTGCCAGCAGCTTCCGGGACAACCATGGCTACACCTTC